This TCR beta chain originates from a study of long-term antiretroviral therapy in people with HIV. V lost 3 bases and J 3 bases, leaving 13 bases between the germline ends. The germline V gene encodes CDR1 SGHTS and CDR2 YDEGEE. This CDR3 contains 15 residues. Running of the v3.0 immunoSEQ assay took place at survey level. TCRdb's table, derived via immunoSEQ multiplex PCR, lists solely in-frame clones and lacks some. The sample consists of around 22,000 clones, 85% to 95% of them appearing once. This clone was found once. The chain has TRBV5-8 and TRBJ2-1, with D hard to call. The specimen comprised unsorted PBMCs, sampled about 4.9 years after starting antiretroviral therapy. This TCR came from a woman aged 45 to 65 with HIV. The CDR3 bases are TGTGCCAGCAGCTATGGGAATATTCACTACAATGAGCAGTTCTTC. Its protein is CASSYGNIHYNEQFF.